This T cell receptor (beta chain) was captured by sequencing in a study of cytomegalovirus exposure and HLA in healthy donors. PCR amplification relied on 60 Vbeta primers (plus 13 Jbeta primers). TCRdb keeps only in-frame clones here, not all; method: immunoSEQ multiplex PCR. The sample consists of about 160,000 clones, roughly 80% of them appearing once. Between the trimmed V and J ends, which lost 4 bases and 2 bases, there was a span of 10 bases. CDR3 length equals 13 residues. Germline V gene sequence: CDR1 SQVTM, CDR2 ANQGSEA. This clone was detected only once. Source material: PBMCs. The chain carries TRBV29-1 and TRBJ2-3; D is unclear. This sequence was found in a male donor in good health and CMV-seronegative. The CDR3 sequence is CSVGGRVTDTQYF. The CDR3, as DNA: TGCAGCGTTGGTGGCCGGGTCACAGATACGCAGTATTTT.